This T cell receptor beta chain stems from a study of blood T cells in healthy people across ages. Broader study findings: Underestimates were what the diversity estimates from one million T cells were considered to be.

Through a sample-barcoded 5' primer and a J-beta primer mix, a second PCR was run for roughly 6 to 12 cycles. Every sample gave at least 3 million paired-end reads containing CDR3. Each CDR3 protein gets one entry after TCRdb re-called the 5' RACE reads with MiXCR. There are more than 650,000 distinct CDR3 sequences in the sample; around a fifth occur only once, and about 22% lies in the top ten. Concerning this clonotype itself: No antigen is known for it.

The CDR3 extends over 14 amino acids. Germline V CDR1 and CDR2: LGHNA, YSLEER. The V and J ends lost 1 base and 5 bases respectively, with 8 bases between them. Total RNA, at least 5 micrograms per sample, was extracted from PBMCs. The rearrangement uses TRBV4-3 and TRBJ2-2; TRBD1 might be the D (6 bases). This clonotype was obtained from a man aged 70 or older in good health. Sequenced input: blood. The CDR3 DNA follows: TGCGCCAGCAGCCAAGGAGGGGGAACCGGGGAGCTGTTTTTT. Translation: CASSQGGGTGELFF.